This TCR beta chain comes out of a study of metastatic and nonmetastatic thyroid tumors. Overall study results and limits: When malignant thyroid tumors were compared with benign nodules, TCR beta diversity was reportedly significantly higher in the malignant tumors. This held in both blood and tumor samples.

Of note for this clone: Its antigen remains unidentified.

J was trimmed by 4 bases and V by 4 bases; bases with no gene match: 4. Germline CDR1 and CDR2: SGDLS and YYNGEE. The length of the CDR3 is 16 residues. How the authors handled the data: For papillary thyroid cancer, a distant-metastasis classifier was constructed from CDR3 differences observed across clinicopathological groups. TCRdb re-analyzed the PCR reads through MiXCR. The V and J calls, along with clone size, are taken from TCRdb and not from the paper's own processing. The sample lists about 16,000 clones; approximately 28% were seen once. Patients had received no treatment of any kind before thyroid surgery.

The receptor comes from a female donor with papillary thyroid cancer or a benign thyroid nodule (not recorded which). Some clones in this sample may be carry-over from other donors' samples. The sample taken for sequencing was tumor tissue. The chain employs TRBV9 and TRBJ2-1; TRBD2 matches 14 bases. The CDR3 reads CASSTGLAGGYNEQFF. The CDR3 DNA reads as TGTGCCAGCAGCACCGGACTAGCGGGAGGATACAATGAGCAGTTCTTC.